A selection of T cell receptor beta chains follows, all from one sample in a study of blood T cell repertoires in COVID-19. This table comes from immunoSEQ multiplex PCR, and its TCRdb copy is limited to in-frame clones, with some not included. The table has about 120,000 clones, 87% seen once. The sequencing input was peripheral blood. Receptors originate from a woman between 70 and 85 years old with acute or convalescent COVID-19. CDR3s include the opening cysteine and the closing phenylalanine or tryptophan. D genes are given only for firm matches. Rows give clone size only sometimes, using once, few, many, or a class for an expanded clone.

v_call	j_call	d_call	clone_size	cdr3_nt	cdr3_aa
TRBV6-6	TRBJ1-5	NA	NA	TGTGCCAGCAGTTACGGGCAGGGCAATCAGCCCCAGCATTTT	CASSYGQGNQPQHF
TRBV6-1	TRBJ1-1	NA	NA	TGTGCCAGCAGTGAGTCAGGGAGGGGTGAAGCTTTCTTT	CASSESGRGEAFF
TRBV12-5	TRBJ1-1	NA	NA	TGTGCTAGTGGTTTGGTACTAACTGCCGAGAACACTGAAGCTTTCTTT	CASGLVLTAENTEAFF
TRBV4-1	TRBJ2-1	NA	NA	TGCGCCAGCAGCCAAGAAGCGAGGGGAGACGGGGGGCAGTTCTTC	CASSQEARGDGGQFF
TRBV5-6	TRBJ2-1	NA	NA	TGTGCCAGCAGTGAGCCGGGGGGCCCCTACAATGAGCAGTTCTTC	CASSEPGGPYNEQFF
TRBV2	TRBJ1-2	NA	NA	TGTGCCAGCAGTCCGGGACACCTAAAGGATGGCTACACCTTC	CASSPGHLKDGYTF
TRBV5-6	TRBJ2-3	NA	once	TGTGCCAGCAGCTTTCGGACTCTTGGGGGCACAGATACGCAGTATTTT	CASSFRTLGGTDTQYF
TRBV5-1	TRBJ1-4	NA	NA	TGCGCCAGCAGCTTCAGCACAGGGCGAAATGAAAAACTGTTTTTT	CASSFSTGRNEKLFF
TRBV5-5	TRBJ2-1	NA	once	TGTGCCAGCAGCTTGGCGACTTTAGGTGAGCAGTTCTTC	CASSLATLGEQFF
TRBV5-1	TRBJ2-7	TRBD2	NA	TGCGCCAGCAGCCCGCGGGGTAGCGGGGGACCCAGCTCCTACGAGCAGTACTTC	CASSPRGSGGPSSYEQYF
TRBV27	TRBJ1-6	NA	NA	TGTGCCAGCAGTTTAAAGGTCAGCCAGGGATCACCCCTCCACTTT	CASSLKVSQGSPLHF